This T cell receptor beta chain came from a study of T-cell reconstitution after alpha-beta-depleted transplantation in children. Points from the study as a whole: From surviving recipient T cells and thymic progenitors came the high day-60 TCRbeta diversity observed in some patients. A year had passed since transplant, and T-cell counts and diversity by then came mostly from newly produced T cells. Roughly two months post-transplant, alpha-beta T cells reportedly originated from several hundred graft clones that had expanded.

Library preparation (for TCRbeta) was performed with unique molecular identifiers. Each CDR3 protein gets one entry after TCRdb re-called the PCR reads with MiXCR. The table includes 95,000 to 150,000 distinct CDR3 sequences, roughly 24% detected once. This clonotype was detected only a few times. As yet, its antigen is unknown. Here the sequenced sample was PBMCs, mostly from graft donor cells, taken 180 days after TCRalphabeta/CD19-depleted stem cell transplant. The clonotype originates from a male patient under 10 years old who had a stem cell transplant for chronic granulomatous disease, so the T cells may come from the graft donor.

The CDR3 sequence is CSASPPRAGGFDEQFF. In nucleotides, the CDR3 is TGCAGTGCTAGCCCCCCGCGAGCGGGGGGGTTTGATGAGCAGTTCTTC. The chain carries TRBV20-1 and TRBJ2-1; 10 bases are shared with TRBD2. The V and J ends lost 3 bases and 8 bases, in that order; junction bases with no gene match: 13. The CDR3 spans 16 residues. Germline loops: CDR1 DFQATT, CDR2 SNEGSKA (reference sequence).